The sample holds a few counts of the clone carrying this TCR beta chain. The antigen is undetermined. The record originates from a study of early T cells in non-severe SARS-CoV-2 infection. Study-wide context: Sequencing targeted bulk RNA from unsorted whole blood, leaving chains unpaired. General study points: Anti-spike CD8 responses were favored by VDJdb matching, which missed private and CD4 specificities.

The germline V and J ends were trimmed by 6 bases and 4 bases, with 9 bases remaining between them. The length of the CDR3 is 12 residues. Researchers tagged individual cDNA molecules with unique molecular identifiers. From the 5' RACE reads, TCRdb called clonotypes with MiXCR, one entry per CDR3 protein. The sample records 42,000 or so distinct CDR3 sequences, roughly 6% being singletons. The clonotype was recovered from an adult who was a healthcare worker with PCR-confirmed SARS-CoV-2 infection or an uninfected control (not recorded which). This specimen consisted of whole blood, obtained at baseline. V is TRBV12-3 or TRBV12-4 and J is TRBJ1-2; D remains ambiguous. CDR3 bases: TGTGCCAGCAGGGCGGCTGGCTATGGCTACACCTTC. Translated: CASRAAGYGYTF.